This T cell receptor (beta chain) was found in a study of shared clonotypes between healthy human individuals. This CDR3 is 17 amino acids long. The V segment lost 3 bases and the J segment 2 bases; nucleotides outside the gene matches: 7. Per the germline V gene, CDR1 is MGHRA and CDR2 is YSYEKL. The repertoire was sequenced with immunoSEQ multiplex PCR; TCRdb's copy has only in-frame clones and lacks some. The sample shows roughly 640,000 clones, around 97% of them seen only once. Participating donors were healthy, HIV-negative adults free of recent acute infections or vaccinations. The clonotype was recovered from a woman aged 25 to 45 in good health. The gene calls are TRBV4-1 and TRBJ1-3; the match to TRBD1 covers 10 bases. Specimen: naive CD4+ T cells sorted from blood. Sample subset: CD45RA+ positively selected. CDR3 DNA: TGCGCCAGCAGCCACCCGGGACAGGGGCCACCTGGAAACACCATATATTTT. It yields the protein CASSHPGQGPPGNTIYF.